One sample yielded the 9 T cell receptor beta chains listed below, sequenced in a study of T cells after yellow fever vaccination. TCRdb analysed the 5' RACE reads with MiXCR anew, one entry per CDR3 protein. There are 150,000 or so distinct CDR3 sequences in the sample; around 9% occur only once, and roughly 33% lies in the top ten. This specimen consisted of CD8+ T cells sorted from PBMCs, obtained 45 days after the yellow fever booster vaccination. These TCRs come from a man between 18 and 35 years old who received the YFV17D yellow fever vaccine.

This chain connects TRBV5-5 to TRBJ2-7, with 7 bases lining up with TRBD1. Per the germline V gene, CDR1 is SGHKS and CDR2 is YYEKEE (reference sequence). The CDR3 has 15 amino acids. The V gene end was trimmed by 2 bases and the J gene end by 0 bases; junction bases not matched to a gene: 5. The CDR3 reads CASSFPAGGSYEQYF. Here the CDR3 DNA reads TGTGCCAGCAGCTTTCCGGCAGGGGGCTCCTACGAGCAGTACTTC.

V usage is TRBV20-1 and J usage is TRBJ1-2; TRBD1 matches 8 bases. The germline gives CDR1 DFQATT, CDR2 SNEGSKA (reference sequence). Unmatched junction bases numbered 17, after V lost 6 bases and J lost 2 bases. This CDR3 contains 17 residues. CDR3 in amino acids: CSARPIVSGGPNYGYTF. In DNA, the CDR3 is TGCAGTGCCAGACCCATTGTCTCAGGGGGCCCCAACTATGGCTACACCTTC.

The J gene is TRBJ2-2, the V gene TRBV4-3; 8 bases line up with TRBD1. The CDR3 extends over 15 amino acids. With V trimmed by 5 bases and J by 7 bases, 9 bases remained unmatched. Germline-derived CDR1 and CDR2 are LGHNA and YSLEER. The CDR3 nucleotides read TGCGCCAGCAGCAAAGGCAGGGGGCAAGGCGGGGAGCTGTTTTTT. Its translation is CASSKGRGQGGELFF.

The chain joins TRBV27 to TRBJ2-5, with D perhaps matching TRBD1 (5 bases). CDR1 and CDR2 from the germline V gene are MNHEY and SMNVEV (reference sequence). CDR3 length: 15 amino acids. Trimming removed 3 bases from V and 2 bases from J, with 13 bases in between. CDR3 sequence reads: CASSFGQGQQETQYF. DNA of the CDR3: TGTGCCAGCAGTTTCGGCCAGGGCCAACAAGAGACCCAGTACTTC.

This clonotype was recorded a few times. The genes are TRBV7-9 and TRBJ2-2; weak D call: TRBD2 (6 bases). The CDR3 runs to 16 residues. Germline CDR1 is SEHNR and CDR2 is FQNEAQ (reference sequence). V was clipped by 0 bases and J by 2 bases, with 10 bases between them. CDR3 in amino acids: CASSLAQGGNTGELFF. The CDR3 DNA reads TGTGCCAGCAGCTTAGCCCAGGGAGGTAACACCGGGGAGCTGTTTTTT.

The V and J genes are TRBV5-1 and TRBJ2-3; 7 nucleotides align to TRBD1. The germline CDR1 and CDR2 sequences are SGHRS and YFSETQ. This CDR3 is 16 amino acids long. J lost 1 base, V lost 2 bases, and 7 bases had no gene match. The CDR3 loop is CASSFTPGQGTDTQYF. CDR3 DNA: TGCGCCAGCAGCTTTACCCCCGGACAGGGCACAGATACGCAGTATTTT.

This clonotype was recorded a few times. V is TRBV12-3 or TRBV12-4 and J is TRBJ1-2; D unclear. This CDR3 region has 15 residues. V shed 3 bases and J shed 7 bases, with 18 bases lying between them. The CDR3 reads CASSFWTSSGGGYTF. CDR3 DNA sequence: TGTGCCAGCAGTTTCTGGACTTCCTCGGGTGGTGGCTACACCTTC.

The chain is built from TRBV5-6 and TRBJ1-2, with TRBD1 matching over 7 bases. With 2 bases clipped from V and 2 bases from J, the junction kept 12 bases outside the gene matches. This CDR3 contains 17 residues. Germline values: CDR1 SGHDT, CDR2 YYEEEE. CDR3 nucleotide sequence: TGTGCCAGCAGCTTCCGGGACAGAAGACTGGACAACTATGGCTACACCTTC. Amino acids: CASSFRDRRLDNYGYTF.

The chain carries TRBV7-9 and TRBJ2-6; D may be TRBD1 (5 bases). The V gene lost 4 bases and the J gene lost 5 bases, with 18 bases spanning the gap. The V gene's germline CDR1 is SEHNR and CDR2 FQNEAQ (reference sequence). This CDR3 spans 17 amino acids. Written as DNA, the CDR3 is TGTGCCAGCAGCTCCTTGGATAGGCAGGGTAGGGCCAACGTCCTGACTTTC. Its protein product is CASSSLDRQGRANVLTF.